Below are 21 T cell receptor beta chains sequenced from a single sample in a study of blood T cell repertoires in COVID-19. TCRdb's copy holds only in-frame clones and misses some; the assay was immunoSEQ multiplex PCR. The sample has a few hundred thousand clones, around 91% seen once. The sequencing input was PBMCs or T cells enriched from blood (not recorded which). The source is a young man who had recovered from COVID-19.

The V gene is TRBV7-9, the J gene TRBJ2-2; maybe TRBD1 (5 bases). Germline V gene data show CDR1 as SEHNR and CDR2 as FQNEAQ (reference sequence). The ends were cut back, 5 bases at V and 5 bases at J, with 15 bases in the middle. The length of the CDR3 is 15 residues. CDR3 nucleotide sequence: TGTGCCAGCAGCCAGAACCAGGGTAGGACCGGGGAGCTGTTTTTT. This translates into CASSQNQGRTGELFF. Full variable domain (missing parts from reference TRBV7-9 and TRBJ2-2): DTGVSQNPRHKITKRGQNVTFRCDPISEHNRLYWYRQTLGQGPEFLTYFQNEAQLEKSRLLSDRFSAERPKGSFSTLEIQRTEQGDSAMYLCASSQNQGRTGELFFGEGSRLTVL.

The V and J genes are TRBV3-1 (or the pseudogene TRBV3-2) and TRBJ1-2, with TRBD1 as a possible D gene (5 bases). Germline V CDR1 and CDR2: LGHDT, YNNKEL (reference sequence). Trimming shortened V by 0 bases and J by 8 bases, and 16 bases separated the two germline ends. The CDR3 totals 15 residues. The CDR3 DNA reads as TGTGCCAGCAGCCAAGATTTTTACAGGTTATCGGGCTACACCTTC. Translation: CASSQDFYRLSGYTF.

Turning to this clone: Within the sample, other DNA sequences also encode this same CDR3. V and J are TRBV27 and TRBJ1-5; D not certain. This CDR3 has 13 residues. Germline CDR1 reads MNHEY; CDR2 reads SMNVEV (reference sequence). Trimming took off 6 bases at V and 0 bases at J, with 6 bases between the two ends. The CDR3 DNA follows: TGTGCCAGCAGCCGTTATAGCAATCAGCCCCAGCATTTT. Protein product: CASSRYSNQPQHF.

The DNA for the CDR3 is TGTGCCAGCAGTTCCTCCCTCACCGGGACAGGGTACGATACGCAGTATTTT. This codes for CASSSSLTGTGYDTQYF. The chain recombines TRBV28 with TRBJ2-3; 9 bases map to TRBD1. The CDR3 length is 17 residues. Germline V gene sequence: CDR1 MDHEN, CDR2 SYDVKM. V gave up 4 bases and J gave up 6 bases; unmatched junction bases: 14.

For the CDR3, the DNA is TGTGCCACCAGCAGAACAACAGGGTCTGGCTACACCTTC. Translation gives CATSRTTGSGYTF. This chain links TRBV15 with TRBJ1-2; tentatively, D is TRBD1 (6 bases). In germline, CDR1 is LNHNV, CDR2 YYDKDF (reference sequence). The V end was cut by 2 bases, the J end by 7 bases, with 11 bases between. The CDR3 is 13 amino acids.

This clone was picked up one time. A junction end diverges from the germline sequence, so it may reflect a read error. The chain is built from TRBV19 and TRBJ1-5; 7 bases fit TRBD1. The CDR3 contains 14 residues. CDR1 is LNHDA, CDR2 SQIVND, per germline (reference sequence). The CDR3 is CASSIGGAGQPQHF. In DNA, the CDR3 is TGTGCCAGTAGCATAGGGGGCGCCGGTCAGCCCCAGCATTTT.

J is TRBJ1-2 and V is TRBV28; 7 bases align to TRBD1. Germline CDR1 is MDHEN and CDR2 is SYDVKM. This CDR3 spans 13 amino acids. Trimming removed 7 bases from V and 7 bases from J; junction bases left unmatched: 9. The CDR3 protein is CASTLGGGGGYTF. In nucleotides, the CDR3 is TGTGCCAGCACCCTAGGGGGCGGCGGTGGCTACACCTTC.

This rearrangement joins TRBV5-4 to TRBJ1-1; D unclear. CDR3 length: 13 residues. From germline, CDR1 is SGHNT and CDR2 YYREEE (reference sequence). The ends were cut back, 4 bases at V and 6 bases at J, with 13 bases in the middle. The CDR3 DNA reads TGTGCCAGCAGCACCCCAGGCGGGGCTGAAGCTTTCTTT. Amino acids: CASSTPGGAEAFF. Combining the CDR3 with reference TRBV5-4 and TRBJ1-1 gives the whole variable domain ETGVTQSPTHLIKTRGQQVTLRCSSQSGHNTVSWYQQALGQGPQFIFQYYREEENGRGNFPPRFSGLQFPNYSSELNVNALELDDSALYLCASSTPGGAEAFFGQGTRLTVV.

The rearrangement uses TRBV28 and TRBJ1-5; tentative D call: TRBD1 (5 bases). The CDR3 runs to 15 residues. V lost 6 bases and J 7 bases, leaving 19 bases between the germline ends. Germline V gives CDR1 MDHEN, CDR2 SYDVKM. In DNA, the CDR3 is TGTGCCAGCAGGTTACCCTTGGGGCCGGTACAGCCCCAGCATTTT. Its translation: CASRLPLGPVQPQHF.

CDR3 in amino acids: CASSLVEGSDTQYF. The CDR3, as DNA: TGTGCCAGCAGCTTAGTGGAGGGTTCAGATACGCAGTATTTT. The chain couples TRBV11-2 to TRBJ2-3; D possibly corresponds to TRBD2 (6 bases). V lost 1 base, J lost 4 bases, and 9 bases lay in between. The CDR3 extends over 14 amino acids. Germline loops: CDR1 SGHAT, CDR2 FQNNGV.

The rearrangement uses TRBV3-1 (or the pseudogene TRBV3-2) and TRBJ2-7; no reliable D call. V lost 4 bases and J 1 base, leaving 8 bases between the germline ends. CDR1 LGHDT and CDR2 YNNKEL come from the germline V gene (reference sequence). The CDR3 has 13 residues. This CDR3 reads CASSRGFSYEQYF. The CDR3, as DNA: TGTGCCAGCAGCCGTGGCTTTTCCTACGAGCAGTACTTC.

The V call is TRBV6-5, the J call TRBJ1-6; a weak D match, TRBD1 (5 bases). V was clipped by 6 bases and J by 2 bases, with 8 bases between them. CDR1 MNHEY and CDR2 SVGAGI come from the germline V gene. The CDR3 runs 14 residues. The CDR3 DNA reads TGTGCCAGCAGCAGGGCAGCCTATAATTCACCCCTCCACTTT. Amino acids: CASSRAAYNSPLHF.

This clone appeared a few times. The CDR3 nucleotides read TGTGCCAGCAGCACCTCACAGGGGGCTTGGGACGAGCAGTACTTC. It codes for CASSTSQGAWDEQYF. The chain is built from TRBV5-6 and TRBJ2-7; 9 nucleotides align to TRBD1. The V gene end was trimmed by 4 bases and the J gene end by 5 bases; junction bases not matched to a gene: 10. This CDR3 has 15 amino acids. Germline values: CDR1 SGHDT, CDR2 YYEEEE.

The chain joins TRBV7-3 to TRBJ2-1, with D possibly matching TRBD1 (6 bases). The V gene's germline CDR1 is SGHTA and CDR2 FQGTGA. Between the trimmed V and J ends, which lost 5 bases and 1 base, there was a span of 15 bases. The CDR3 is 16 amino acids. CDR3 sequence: CASSEQPTGSYNEQFF. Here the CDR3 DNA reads TGTGCCAGCAGCGAACAACCCACAGGGTCCTACAATGAGCAGTTCTTC. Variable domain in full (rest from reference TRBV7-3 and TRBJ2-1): GAGVSQTPSNKVTEKGKYVELRCDPISGHTALYWYRQSLGQGPEFLIYFQGTGAADDSGLPNDRFFAVRPEGSVSTLKIQRTERGDSAVYLCASSEQPTGSYNEQFFGPGTRLTVL.

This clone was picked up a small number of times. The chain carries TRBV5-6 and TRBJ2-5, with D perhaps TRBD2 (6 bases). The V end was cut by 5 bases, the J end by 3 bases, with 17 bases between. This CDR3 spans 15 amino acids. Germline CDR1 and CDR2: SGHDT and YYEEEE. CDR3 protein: CASSLGGKGKETQYF. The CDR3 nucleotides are TGTGCCAGCAGTTTAGGAGGGAAGGGTAAAGAGACCCAGTACTTC.

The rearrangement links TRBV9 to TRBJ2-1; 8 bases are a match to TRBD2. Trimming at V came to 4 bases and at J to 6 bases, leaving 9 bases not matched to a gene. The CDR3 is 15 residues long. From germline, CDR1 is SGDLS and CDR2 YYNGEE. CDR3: CASSLGTRGSNEQFF. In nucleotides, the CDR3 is TGTGCCAGCAGCCTCGGGACTAGGGGGAGCAATGAGCAGTTCTTC.

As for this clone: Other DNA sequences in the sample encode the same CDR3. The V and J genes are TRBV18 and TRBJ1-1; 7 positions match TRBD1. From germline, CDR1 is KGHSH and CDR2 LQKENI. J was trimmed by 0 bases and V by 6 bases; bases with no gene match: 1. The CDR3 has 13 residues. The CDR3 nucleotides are TGTGCCAGCTCGGGACAGTTGAACACTGAAGCTTTCTTT. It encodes CASSGQLNTEAFF.

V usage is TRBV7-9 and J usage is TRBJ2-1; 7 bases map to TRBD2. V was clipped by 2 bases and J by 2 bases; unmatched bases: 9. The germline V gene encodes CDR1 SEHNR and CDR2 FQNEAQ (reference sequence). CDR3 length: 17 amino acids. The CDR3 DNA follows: TGTGCCAGCAGCTTATTGCGCGGGAGAATTACCTACAATGAGCAGTTCTTC. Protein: CASSLLRGRITYNEQFF.

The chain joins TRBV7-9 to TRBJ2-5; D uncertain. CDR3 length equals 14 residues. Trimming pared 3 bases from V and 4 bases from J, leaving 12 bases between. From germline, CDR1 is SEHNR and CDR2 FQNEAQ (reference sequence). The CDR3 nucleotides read TGTGCCAGCAGCTTTCAAGTTAGAGGAGAGACCCAGTACTTC. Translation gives CASSFQVRGETQYF.

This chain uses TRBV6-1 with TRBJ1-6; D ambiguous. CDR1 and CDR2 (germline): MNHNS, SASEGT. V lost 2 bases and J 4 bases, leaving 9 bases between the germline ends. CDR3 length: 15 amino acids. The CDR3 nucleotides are TGTGCCAGCAGTGAATCTGGACTTTATAATTCACCCCTCCACTTT. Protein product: CASSESGLYNSPLHF.

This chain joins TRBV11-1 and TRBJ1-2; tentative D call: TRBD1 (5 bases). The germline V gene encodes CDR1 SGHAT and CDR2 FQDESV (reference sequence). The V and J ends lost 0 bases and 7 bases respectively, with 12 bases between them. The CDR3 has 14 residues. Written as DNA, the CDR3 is TGTGCCAGCAGCTTAGCAGGGGCGCAGTTTGGCTACACCTTC. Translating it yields CASSLAGAQFGYTF.